This TCR beta chain stems from a study of Graves' ophthalmopathy and Graves' hyperthyroidism. The germline CDR1 and CDR2 sequences are KGHDR and SFDVKD. The germline V and J ends were trimmed by 11 bases and 4 bases, with 17 bases remaining between them. The length of the CDR3 is 14 residues. RNA transcripts were the template, and TCR beta CDR3 regions were amplified from them. An initial RT-PCR round employing HTBI primers preceded a second-round multiplex PCR. Each CDR3 protein is one row after TCRdb ran MiXCR on the multiplex PCR reads. Of almost 750,000 distinct CDR3 sequences detected, roughly two fifths appear once; the ten largest clones hold approximately 46%.

The sequenced material came from peripheral blood. The rearrangement joins TRBV24-1 to TRBJ1-5; D not resolved. This TCR was recovered from an adult man with Graves' ophthalmopathy. This CDR3 is CASAPVSTNQPQHF. The DNA of the CDR3 is TGTGCCAGCGCCCCGGTCTCAACTAATCAGCCCCAGCATTTT.